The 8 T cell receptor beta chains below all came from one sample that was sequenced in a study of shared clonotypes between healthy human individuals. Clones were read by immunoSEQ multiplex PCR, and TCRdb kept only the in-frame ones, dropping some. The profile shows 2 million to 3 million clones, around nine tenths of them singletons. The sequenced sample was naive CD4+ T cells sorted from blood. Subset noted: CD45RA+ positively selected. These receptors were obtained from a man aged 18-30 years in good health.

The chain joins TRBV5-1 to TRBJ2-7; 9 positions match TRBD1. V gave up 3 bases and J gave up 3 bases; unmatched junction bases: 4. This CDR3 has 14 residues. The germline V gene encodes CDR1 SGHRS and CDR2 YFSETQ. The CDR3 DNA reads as TGCGCCAGCAGCTCTTGGACAGGGGACTACGAGCAGTACTTC. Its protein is CASSSWTGDYEQYF.

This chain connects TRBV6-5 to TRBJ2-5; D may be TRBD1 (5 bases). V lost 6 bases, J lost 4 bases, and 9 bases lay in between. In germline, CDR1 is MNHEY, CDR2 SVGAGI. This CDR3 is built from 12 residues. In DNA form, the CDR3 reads TGTGCCAGCAGGAAGGGGTCAGAGACCCAGTACTTC. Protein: CASRKGSETQYF.

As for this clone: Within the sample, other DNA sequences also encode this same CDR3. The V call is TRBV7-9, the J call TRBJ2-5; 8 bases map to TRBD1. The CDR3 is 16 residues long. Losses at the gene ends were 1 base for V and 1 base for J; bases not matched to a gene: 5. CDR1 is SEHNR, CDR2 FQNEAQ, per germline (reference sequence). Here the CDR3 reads CASSLGDRGVQETQYF. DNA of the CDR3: TGTGCCAGCAGCTTAGGTGACAGGGGTGTCCAAGAGACCCAGTACTTC. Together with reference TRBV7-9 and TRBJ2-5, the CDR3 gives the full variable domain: DTGVSQNPRHKITKRGQNVTFRCDPISEHNRLYWYRQTLGQGPEFLTYFQNEAQLEKSRLLSDRFSAERPKGSFSTLEIQRTEQGDSAMYLCASSLGDRGVQETQYFGPGTRLLVL.

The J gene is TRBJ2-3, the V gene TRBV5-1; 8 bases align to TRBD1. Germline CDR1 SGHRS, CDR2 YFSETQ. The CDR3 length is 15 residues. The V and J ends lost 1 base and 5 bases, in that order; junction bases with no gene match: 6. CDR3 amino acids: CASSLQSDRGDTQYF. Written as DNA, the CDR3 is TGCGCCAGCAGCTTGCAGTCAGACAGGGGAGATACGCAGTATTTT.

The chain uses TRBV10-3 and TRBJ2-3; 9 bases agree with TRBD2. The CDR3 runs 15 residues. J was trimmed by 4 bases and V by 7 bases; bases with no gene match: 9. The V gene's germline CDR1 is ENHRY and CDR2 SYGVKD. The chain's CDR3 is CAINGAGGAADTQYF. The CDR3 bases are TGTGCCATCAACGGGGCGGGAGGGGCCGCAGATACGCAGTATTTT.

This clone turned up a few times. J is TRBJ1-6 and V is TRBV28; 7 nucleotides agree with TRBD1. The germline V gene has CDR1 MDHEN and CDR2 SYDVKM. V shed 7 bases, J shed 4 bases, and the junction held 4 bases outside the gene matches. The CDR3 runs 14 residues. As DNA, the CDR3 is TGTGCCAGCACCGGGACAGCATATAATTCACCCCTCCACTTT. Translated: CASTGTAYNSPLHF.

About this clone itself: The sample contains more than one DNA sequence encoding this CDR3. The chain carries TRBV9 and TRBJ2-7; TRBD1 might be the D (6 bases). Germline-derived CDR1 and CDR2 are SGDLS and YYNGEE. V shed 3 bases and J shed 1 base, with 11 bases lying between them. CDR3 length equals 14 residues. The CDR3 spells CASSATGTSYEQYF. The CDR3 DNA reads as TGTGCCAGCAGCGCGACAGGAACGTCCTACGAGCAGTACTTC.

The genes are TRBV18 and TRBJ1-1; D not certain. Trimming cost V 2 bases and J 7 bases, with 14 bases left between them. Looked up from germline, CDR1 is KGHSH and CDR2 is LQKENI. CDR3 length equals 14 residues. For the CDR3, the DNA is TGTGCCAGCTCACCAGGAGGCCTTAGCAGTGAAGCTTTCTTT. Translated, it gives CASSPGGLSSEAFF.